This T cell receptor beta chain stems from a study of cytotoxic CD8 clonotypes in ibrutinib-treated CLL. TCRdb keeps only in-frame clones here, not all; method: immunoSEQ multiplex PCR. The sample contains some 140,000 clones, approximately 81% of which appear only once. With V trimmed by 1 base and J by 4 bases, 12 bases remained unmatched. CDR3 length: 17 residues. In germline, CDR1 is GTSNPN, CDR2 SVGIG (reference sequence). The sample in question was PBMCs, obtained after 24 months of ibrutinib treatment. This chain links TRBV30 with TRBJ2-1; 8 bases line up with TRBD1. The receptor's source is a human donor with chronic lymphocytic leukemia. The CDR3 region has the DNA TGTGCCTGGAGTGGTGTAGGTGGACAGGGACGGTACAATGAGCAGTTCTTC. This gives the protein CAWSGVGGQGRYNEQFF.